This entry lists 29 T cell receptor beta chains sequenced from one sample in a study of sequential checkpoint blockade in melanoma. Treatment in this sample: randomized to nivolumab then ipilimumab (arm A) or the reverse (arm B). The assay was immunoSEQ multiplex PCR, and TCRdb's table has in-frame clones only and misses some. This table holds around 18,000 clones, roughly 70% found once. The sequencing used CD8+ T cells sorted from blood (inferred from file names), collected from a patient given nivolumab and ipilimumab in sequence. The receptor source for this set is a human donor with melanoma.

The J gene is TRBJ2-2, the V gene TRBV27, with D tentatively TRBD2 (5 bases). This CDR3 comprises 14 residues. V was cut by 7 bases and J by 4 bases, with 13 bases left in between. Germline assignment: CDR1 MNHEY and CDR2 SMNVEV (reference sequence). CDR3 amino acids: CASTEGLPTGELFF. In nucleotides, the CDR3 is TGTGCCAGCACTGAGGGTTTGCCCACCGGGGAGCTGTTTTTT.

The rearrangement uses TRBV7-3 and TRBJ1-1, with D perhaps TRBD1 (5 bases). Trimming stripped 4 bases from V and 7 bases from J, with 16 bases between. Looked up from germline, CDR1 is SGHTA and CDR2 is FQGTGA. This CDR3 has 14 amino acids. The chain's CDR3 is CASSSEPDSVEAFF. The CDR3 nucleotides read TGTGCCAGCAGCTCAGAACCTGACAGTGTTGAAGCTTTCTTT.

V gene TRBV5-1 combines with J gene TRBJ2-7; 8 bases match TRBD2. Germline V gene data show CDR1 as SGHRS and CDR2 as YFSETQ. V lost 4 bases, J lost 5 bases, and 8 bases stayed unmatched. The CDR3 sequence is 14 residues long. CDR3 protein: CASSPRGGWDEQYF. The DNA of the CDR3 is TGCGCCAGCAGCCCACGGGGGGGTTGGGACGAGCAGTACTTC.

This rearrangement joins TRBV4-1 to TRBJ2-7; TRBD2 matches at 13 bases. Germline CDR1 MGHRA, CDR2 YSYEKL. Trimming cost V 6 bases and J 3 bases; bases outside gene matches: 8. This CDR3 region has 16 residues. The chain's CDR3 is CASSWTSGSPNYEQYF. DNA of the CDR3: TGCGCCAGCAGTTGGACTAGCGGGAGCCCTAACTACGAGCAGTACTTC.

The chain's CDR3 is CASSQVWAGNNEQFF. The CDR3 coding sequence is TGCGCCAGCAGCCAAGTTTGGGCAGGGAACAATGAGCAGTTCTTC. V usage is TRBV4-3 and J usage is TRBJ2-1; possible D gene TRBD1, 5 bases. Germline V gene lookup returns CDR1 LGHNA and CDR2 YSLEER. CDR3 length: 15 residues. The V end lost 1 base, the J end lost 5 bases, and 12 bases lay between the germline ends.

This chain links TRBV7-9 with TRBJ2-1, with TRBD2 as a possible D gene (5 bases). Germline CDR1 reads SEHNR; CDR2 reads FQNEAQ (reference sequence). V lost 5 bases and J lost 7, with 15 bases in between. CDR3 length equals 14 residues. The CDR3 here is CASSLPGGANEQFF. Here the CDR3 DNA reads TGTGCCAGCAGCCTCCCCGGAGGAGCGAATGAGCAGTTCTTC.

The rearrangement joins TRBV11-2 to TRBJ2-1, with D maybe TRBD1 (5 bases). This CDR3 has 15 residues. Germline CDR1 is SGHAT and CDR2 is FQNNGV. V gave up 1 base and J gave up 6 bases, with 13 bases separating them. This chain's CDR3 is CASSLGLGAINEQFF. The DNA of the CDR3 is TGTGCCAGCAGCTTAGGACTTGGGGCCATCAATGAGCAGTTCTTC.

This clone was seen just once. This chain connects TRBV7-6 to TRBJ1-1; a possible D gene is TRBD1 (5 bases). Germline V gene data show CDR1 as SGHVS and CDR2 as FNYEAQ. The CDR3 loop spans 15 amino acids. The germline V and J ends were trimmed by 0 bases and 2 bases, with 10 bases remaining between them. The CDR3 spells CASSLAKGINTEAFF. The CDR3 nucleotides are TGTGCCAGCAGCTTAGCCAAGGGGATTAACACTGAAGCTTTCTTT.

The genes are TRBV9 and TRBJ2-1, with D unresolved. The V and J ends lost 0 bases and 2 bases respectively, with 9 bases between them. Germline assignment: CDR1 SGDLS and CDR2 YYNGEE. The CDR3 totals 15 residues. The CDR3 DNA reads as TGTGCCAGCAGCGTAGACCGGGTTCCCTACAATGAGCAGTTCTTC. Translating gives CASSVDRVPYNEQFF.

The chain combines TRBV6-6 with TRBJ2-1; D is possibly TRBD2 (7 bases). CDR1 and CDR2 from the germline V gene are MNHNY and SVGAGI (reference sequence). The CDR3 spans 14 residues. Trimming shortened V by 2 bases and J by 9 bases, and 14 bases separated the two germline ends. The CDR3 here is CASSYGGAIIEQFF. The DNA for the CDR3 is TGTGCCAGCAGTTACGGGGGGGCAATAATTGAGCAGTTCTTC.

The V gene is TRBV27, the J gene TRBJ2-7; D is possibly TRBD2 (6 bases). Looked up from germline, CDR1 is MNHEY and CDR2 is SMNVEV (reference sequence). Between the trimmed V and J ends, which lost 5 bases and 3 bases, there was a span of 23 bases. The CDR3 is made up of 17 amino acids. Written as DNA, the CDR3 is TGTGCCAGCAGTCCATCCGGGACCAGGGACTTAAACTACGAGCAGTACTTC. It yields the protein CASSPSGTRDLNYEQYF.

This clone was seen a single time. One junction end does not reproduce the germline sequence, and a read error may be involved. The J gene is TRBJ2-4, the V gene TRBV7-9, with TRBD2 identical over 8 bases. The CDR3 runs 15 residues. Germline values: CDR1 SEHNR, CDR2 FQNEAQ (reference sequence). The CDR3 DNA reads TGTGCCAGCAGCTCCGGAGGACTAGCCGAAAACATTCAGTACTTC. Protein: CASSSGGLAENIQYF.

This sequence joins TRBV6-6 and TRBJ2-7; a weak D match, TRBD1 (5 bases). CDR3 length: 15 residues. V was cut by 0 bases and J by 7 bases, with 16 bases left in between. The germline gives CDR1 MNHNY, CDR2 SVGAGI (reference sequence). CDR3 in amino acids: CASSYSSTGRSEQYF. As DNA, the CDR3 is TGTGCCAGCAGTTACTCGAGTACAGGCCGGTCGGAGCAGTACTTC.

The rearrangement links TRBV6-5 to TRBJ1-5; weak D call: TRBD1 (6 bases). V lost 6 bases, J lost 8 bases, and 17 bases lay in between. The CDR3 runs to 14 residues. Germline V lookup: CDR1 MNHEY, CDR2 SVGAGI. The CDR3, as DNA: TGTGCCAGCAGACCTGGACAGTCAGGAAAGCCCCAGCATTTT. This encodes CASRPGQSGKPQHF.

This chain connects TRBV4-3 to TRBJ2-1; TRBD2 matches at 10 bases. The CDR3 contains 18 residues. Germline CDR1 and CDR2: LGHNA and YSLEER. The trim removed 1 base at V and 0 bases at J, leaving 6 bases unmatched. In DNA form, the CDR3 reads TGCGCCAGCAGCCAAGTATGGGCTAGCGGGAGCTCCTACAATGAGCAGTTCTTC. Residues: CASSQVWASGSSYNEQFF.

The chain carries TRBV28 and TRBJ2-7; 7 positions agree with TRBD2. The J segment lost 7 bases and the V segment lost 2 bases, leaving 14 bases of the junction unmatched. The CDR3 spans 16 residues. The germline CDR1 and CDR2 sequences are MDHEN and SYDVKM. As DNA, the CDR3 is TGTGCCAGCAGTTTACGGGCTGCGCGGGGGATTAGAGAGCAGTACTTC. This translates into CASSLRAARGIREQYF.

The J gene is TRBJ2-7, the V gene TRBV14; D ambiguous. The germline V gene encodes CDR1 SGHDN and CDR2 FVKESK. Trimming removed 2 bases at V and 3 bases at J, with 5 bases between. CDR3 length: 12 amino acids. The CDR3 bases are TGTGCCAGCAGCCAATGGCTCTACGAGCAGTACTTC. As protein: CASSQWLYEQYF.

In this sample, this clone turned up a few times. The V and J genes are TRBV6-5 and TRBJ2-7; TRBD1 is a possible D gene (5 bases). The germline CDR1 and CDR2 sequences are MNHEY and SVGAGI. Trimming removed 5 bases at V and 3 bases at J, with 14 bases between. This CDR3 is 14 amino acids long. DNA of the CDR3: TGTGCCAGCAGTGCCGTCAGGACATTCTACGAGCAGTACTTC. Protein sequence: CASSAVRTFYEQYF.

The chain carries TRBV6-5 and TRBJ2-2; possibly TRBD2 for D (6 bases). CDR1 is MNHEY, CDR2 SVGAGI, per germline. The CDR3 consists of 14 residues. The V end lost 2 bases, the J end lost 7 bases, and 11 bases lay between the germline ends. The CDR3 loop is CASSYASVDGELFF. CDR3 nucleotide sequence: TGTGCCAGCAGTTACGCTAGCGTGGACGGGGAGCTGTTTTTT.

CDR3 nucleotide sequence: TGTGCCAGCAGCTTCGGGTCAGATACGCAGTATTTT. Its translation: CASSFGSDTQYF. J is TRBJ2-3 and V is TRBV7-9; D ambiguous. V lost 3 bases, J lost 4 bases, and 5 bases lay in between. The CDR3 is 12 residues long. The V gene's germline CDR1 is SEHNR and CDR2 FQNEAQ (reference sequence). Together with reference TRBV7-9 and TRBJ2-3, the CDR3 gives the full variable domain: DTGVSQNPRHKITKRGQNVTFRCDPISEHNRLYWYRQTLGQGPEFLTYFQNEAQLEKSRLLSDRFSAERPKGSFSTLEIQRTEQGDSAMYLCASSFGSDTQYFGPGTRLTVL.

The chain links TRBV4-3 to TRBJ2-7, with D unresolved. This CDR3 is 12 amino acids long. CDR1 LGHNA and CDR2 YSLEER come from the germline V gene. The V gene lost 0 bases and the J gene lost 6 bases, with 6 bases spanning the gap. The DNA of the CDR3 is TGCGCCAGCAGCCAAGACTCTCGCGAGCAGTACTTC. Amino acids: CASSQDSREQYF.

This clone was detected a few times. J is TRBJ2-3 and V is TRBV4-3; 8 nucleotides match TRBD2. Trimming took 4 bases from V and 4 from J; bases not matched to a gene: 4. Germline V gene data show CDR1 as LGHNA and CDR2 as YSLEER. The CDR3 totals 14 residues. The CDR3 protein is CASSPGGWADTQYF. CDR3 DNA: TGCGCCAGCAGCCCGGGGGGGTGGGCAGATACGCAGTATTTT.

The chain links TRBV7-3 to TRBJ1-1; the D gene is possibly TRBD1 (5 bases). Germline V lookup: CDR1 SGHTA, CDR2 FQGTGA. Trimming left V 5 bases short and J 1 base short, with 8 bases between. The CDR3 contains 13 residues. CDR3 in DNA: TGTGCCAGCAGCAACGGGGGGAACACTGAAGCTTTCTTT. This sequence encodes CASSNGGNTEAFF.

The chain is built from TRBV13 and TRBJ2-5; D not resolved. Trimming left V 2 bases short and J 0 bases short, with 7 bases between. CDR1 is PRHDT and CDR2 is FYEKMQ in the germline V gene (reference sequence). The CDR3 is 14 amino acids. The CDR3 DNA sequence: TGTGCCAGCAGCTTAAGCCAGGACCAAGAGACCCAGTACTTC. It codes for CASSLSQDQETQYF.

The CDR3: CASSLKGAYEQYF. CDR3 coding DNA: TGCGCCAGCAGCTTGAAGGGGGCTTACGAGCAGTACTTC. The chain joins TRBV5-1 to TRBJ2-7; TRBD1 matches 7 bases. This CDR3 region has 13 residues. The ends lost 1 base at V and 4 bases at J; junction bases unmatched: 2. Germline values: CDR1 SGHRS, CDR2 YFSETQ.

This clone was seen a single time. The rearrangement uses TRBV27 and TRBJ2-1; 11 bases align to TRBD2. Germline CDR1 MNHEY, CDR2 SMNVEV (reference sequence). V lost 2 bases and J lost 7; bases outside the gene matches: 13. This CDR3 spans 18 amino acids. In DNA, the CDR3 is TGTGCCAGCAGTTTAACAGGGACTAGCGGATTTGGCCCGAATGAGCAGTTCTTC. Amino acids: CASSLTGTSGFGPNEQFF.

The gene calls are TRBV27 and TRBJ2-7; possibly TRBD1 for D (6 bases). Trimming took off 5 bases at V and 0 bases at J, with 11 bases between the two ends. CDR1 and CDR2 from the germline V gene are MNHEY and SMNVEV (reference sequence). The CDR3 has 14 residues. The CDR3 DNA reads TGTGCCAGCAGTGGACAGAGAACCTCCTACGAGCAGTACTTC. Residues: CASSGQRTSYEQYF.

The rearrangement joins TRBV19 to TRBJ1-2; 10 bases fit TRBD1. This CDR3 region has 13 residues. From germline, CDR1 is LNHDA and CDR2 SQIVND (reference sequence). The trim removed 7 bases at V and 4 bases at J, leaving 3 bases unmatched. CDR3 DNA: TGTGCCAGTATGGACAGGGGGGTCTATGGCTACACCTTC. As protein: CASMDRGVYGYTF.

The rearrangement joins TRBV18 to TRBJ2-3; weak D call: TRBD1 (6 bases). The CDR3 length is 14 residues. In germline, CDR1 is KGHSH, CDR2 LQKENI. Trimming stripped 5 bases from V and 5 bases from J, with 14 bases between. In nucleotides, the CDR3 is TGTGCCAGCTCATTTGGGACAAGCGGAGATACGCAGTATTTT. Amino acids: CASSFGTSGDTQYF.